This T cell receptor beta chain was observed in a study of cytomegalovirus exposure and HLA in healthy donors. Germline lookup yields CDR1 MNHEY and CDR2 SVGAGI. The J segment lost 0 bases and the V segment lost 9 bases, leaving 3 bases of the junction unmatched. The CDR3 has 14 residues. With 60 Vbeta and 13 Jbeta primers, the PCR was carried out. TCRdb's copy holds only in-frame clones and misses some; the assay was immunoSEQ multiplex PCR. The sample shows around 60,000 clones, approximately 75% of them seen only once. This clone was seen just once. The specimen was PBMCs. J is TRBJ2-2 and V is TRBV6-5, with 8 positions matching TRBD1. This TCR was recovered from a man over 45 in good health and CMV-seropositive. CDR3 sequence reads: CASHRGTNTGELFF. CDR3 sequence (DNA): TGTGCCAGTCACAGGGGGACGAACACCGGGGAGCTGTTTTTT.